Described below is a single T cell receptor beta chain sequence and its context. The CDR3 runs to 17 residues. V was pared by 5 bases and J by 0 bases, with 16 bases between. Germline CDR1 SNHLY, CDR2 FYNNEI. These data are taken from a study of T cell responses to AZD1222 COVID-19 vaccine. The table came from immunoSEQ multiplex PCR; TCRdb's copy has only in-frame clones and leaves some out. The data contain about 120,000 clones, 86% of them seen just once; the ten biggest clones take up about 3%. The TCR originated in an adult who received the AZD1222 COVID-19 vaccine. The chain joins TRBV2 to TRBJ2-2; D uncertain. The specimen was peripheral blood, collected 28 days after the second AZD1222 dose. The CDR3 sequence: CASSRVPIYANTGELFF. The CDR3 DNA follows: TGTGCCAGCAGTAGAGTACCCATATACGCGAACACCGGGGAGCTGTTTTTT.